This TCR beta chain appears in the sequencing data of a study of shared clonotypes between healthy human individuals (dated by TCRdb to between 2020 and 2021). For the wider study: The cohort included three men and a couple of women between 18 and 49 years of age. For each donor, three plates each were used for CD4 naive and CD4 memory, two plates were used for CD8 naive, and one plate was used for CD8 memory. The study deeply sequenced blood TCR repertoires of several healthy adults to estimate repertoire size and the extent of clonotype sharing between individuals. To increase sequencing depth and limit assay-specific biases, TCR repertoire library preparation and sequencing were carried out by different laboratories using diverse techniques. Per donor, leukapheresis produced somewhere between about 0.85 and 10 billion PBMCs. What the research found in general, with its limitations: Incomplete sequencing was indicated by rarefaction of sorted-subset datasets, despite the large sequencing depth. Because the study included only a small number of donors, the genetic and exposure-history diversity represented was limited. Sharing across a handful of donors was observed for 5% to 6.5% of naive CD4, 3% to 3.5% of naive CD8, about 2.3% of memory CD4, and around 0.4% of memory CD8 clonotypes. Pairwise subsampling indicated that sequencing depth was expected to affect the degree of clonotype sharing among donors. Estimated clonotype richness was generally larger for naive than for memory subsets. Clonotypes shared by all four sorted-subset donors showed higher generation probabilities than non-shared clonotypes. Only blood was sampled, and tissue TCR repertoires likely differ from those in blood.

The CDR3 numbers 13 residues from cysteine through phenylalanine. The DNA shown is the 39-base CDR3, in frame from base 1. V is clipped by 0 bases and J by 6 bases, and the sequence between their germline boundaries is 9 bases long. CDR1 is given as LGHNT and CDR2 as FRNRAP, both from the germline V gene. As regards this clone: Its antigen is currently not known. There are no base qualities to consult, and no much larger clone falls within one base.

Using the deep immunoSEQ assay, TCR CDR3 regions were amplified from genomic DNA by multiplex PCR. Extracted genomic DNA from each cell subset was spread evenly across all wells of several immunoSEQ 96-well plates, with each plate serving as a replicate. For sorted subsets, each replicate PCR was loaded with around 200 ng genomic DNA, equivalent to approximately 33,000 T cell genomes. Purified libraries were measured with a Qubit 3.0 fluorometer, size-checked on a Bioanalyzer 2100, and measured again with the KAPA Library Quantification kit. Each immunoSEQ 96-well plate was sequenced on its own single-read 150-cycle Illumina NextSeq 550 flow cell. The source study handled its data this way. Because the immunoSEQ output included only junctional sequences and no quality scores, the filtering could not be the same as the filtering used for full-length reads. Sequences were annotated with PyIR, a Python wrapper for IgBLAST v1.9, using IMGT germline references to assign V/J genes and CDR3. Reads were filtered out if the reads had weak V/J assignments (E-value above 1e-6), no CDR3, stop codons, out-of-frame junctions, or ambiguous translated residues. V3J clonotypes were defined as sequences sharing an identical inferred V gene, J gene, and CDR3 amino acid sequence. The percentage overlap between two repertoires was calculated by dividing the number of shared unique clonotypes by the size of the smaller repertoire. RTK rarefaction, the Chao1 estimator, and Recon v2.1 estimates of unobserved clonotypes were used to assess repertoire richness. OLGA was used to compute generation probabilities for all TCRbeta clonotypes that the gDNA method yielded from a few donors. Drawn from immuneACCESS, this table holds only the in-frame rearrangements with V and J called that TCRdb kept. Clones are partly lost; checked studies trace under half to an unresolved V gene and leave the rest unexplained. The DNA was the basis for D and trimming; V, J and clone size are from that table. Counted in this sample were millions of clones; just over 90% of them appeared once. The biggest ten clones account for around 0.14% of the sample.

Healthy HIV-negative adults with no recently reported acute infections or vaccinations were included as donors. All donors were Caucasian adults living in Nashville, Tennessee, USA. CD4+ T cells were enriched by magnetic negative selection; naive cells were then positively selected on CD45RA, and the negative fraction formed the memory subset. Blood was collected by leukapheresis, and PBMCs were isolated by Ficoll-Histopaque density gradient centrifugation and then cryopreserved in liquid nitrogen vapor phase. Analytical flow cytometry was used to check the purity and quantity of each magnetically sorted T cell population. Genomic DNA was isolated from each sorted fraction and quantified by UV absorbance on a Nanodrop 2000c.

Recombination joined TRBV12-5 with TRBJ2-7; the D gene is possibly TRBD2, with 5 bases matching. The source of this sequence is a man between 18 and 35 years old in good health. Sequencing input: naive CD4+ T cells sorted from blood. The sample's cell subset or site label is to be understood as: CD45RA+ positively selected. The nucleotide sequence reads TGTGCTAGTGGTTTGGTAGACTACACCGAGCAGTACTTC. Its protein is CASGLVDYTEQYF.